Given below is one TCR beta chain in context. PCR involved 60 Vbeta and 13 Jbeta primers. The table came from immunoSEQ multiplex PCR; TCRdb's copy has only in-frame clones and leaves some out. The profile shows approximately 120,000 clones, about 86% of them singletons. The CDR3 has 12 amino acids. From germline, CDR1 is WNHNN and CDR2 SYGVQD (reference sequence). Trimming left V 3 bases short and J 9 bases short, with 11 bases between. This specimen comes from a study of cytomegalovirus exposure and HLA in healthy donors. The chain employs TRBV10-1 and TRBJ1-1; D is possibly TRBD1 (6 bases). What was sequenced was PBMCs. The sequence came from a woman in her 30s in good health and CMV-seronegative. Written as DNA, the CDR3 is TGCGCCAGCAGTGACCAAGACAGGAAAGCTTTCTTT. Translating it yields CASSDQDRKAFF.